This T cell receptor beta chain was sequenced during a study of human T cells and chemical hapten exposure. The total RNA was obtained from whole blood that was not fractionated. This clonotype was counted a few times. The CDR3 consists of 17 residues. V was clipped by 2 bases and J by 0 bases; unmatched bases: 9. Germline loops: CDR1 SGHDN, CDR2 FVKESK. TCRdb used MiXCR to reprocess the 5' RACE reads, holding one entry per CDR3 protein. This table holds over 95,000 distinct CDR3 sequences, around a fifth found once. V gene TRBV14 combines with J gene TRBJ1-2; 7 bases agree with TRBD1. This receptor was taken from a human donor in good health. The CDR3 loop reads CASSQQPGQIANYGYTF. As DNA, the CDR3 is TGTGCCAGCAGCCAACAACCGGGACAGATAGCTAACTATGGCTACACCTTC.